This T cell receptor beta chain was recorded in a study of PD-L1 blockade in urothelial cancer. Study in general: A median blood sample held about 140,000 T cells and more than 80,000 unique TCRs.

The table lists this clone with a count of one. Time point of the sample: peripheral blood 6 weeks after treatment start. Templates that were synthetic TCR analogs were spiked into each PCR. Assay used: immunoSEQ multiplex PCR; TCRdb lists only in-frame clones, some missing. Of 90,000 to 130,000 clones listed, approximately 89% are singletons. The sequenced sample was PBMCs, obtained around atezolizumab (anti-PD-L1) treatment. This TCR came from a man aged 60 to 75 with urothelial cancer.

CDR3 sequence reads: CAWNLPGLAGGVTQYF. CDR3 in DNA: TGTGCCTGGAATCTACCGGGACTAGCGGGAGGGGTTACGCAGTATTTT. The chain uses TRBV30 and TRBJ2-3; 16 bases align to TRBD2. This CDR3 spans 16 amino acids. The germline V gene encodes CDR1 GTSNPN and CDR2 SVGIG (reference sequence). With 4 bases clipped from V and 8 bases from J, the junction kept 9 bases outside the gene matches.